A single sample is the source of the 20 T cell receptor beta chains below, sequenced in a study of T cell repertoires in ileal Crohn's disease. The table came from immunoSEQ multiplex PCR; TCRdb's copy has only in-frame clones and leaves some out. The sample consists of some 16,000 clones, roughly 80% of them appearing once. The material sequenced was ileal tissue. The receptor set was obtained from an adult with Crohn's disease.

The chain joins TRBV18 to TRBJ1-1; a weak D match, TRBD1 (6 bases). The CDR3 is 15 residues long. Germline CDR1 and CDR2: KGHSH and LQKENI. Trimming pared 4 bases from V and 1 base from J, leaving 13 bases between. The CDR3 sequence: CASSLNPRGNTEAFF. CDR3 nucleotides: TGTGCCAGCTCACTTAACCCCAGGGGGAACACTGAAGCTTTCTTT.

The chain combines TRBV11-3 with TRBJ2-7; 9 bases match TRBD1. The CDR3 totals 14 residues. Germline-derived CDR1 and CDR2 are SGHNT and YENEEA. With V trimmed by 1 base and J by 5 bases, 3 bases remained unmatched. The CDR3 DNA sequence: TGTGCCAGCAGCTTAGGGGACAGGGTGCACGAGCAGTACTTC. Protein sequence: CASSLGDRVHEQYF.

There are a few counts of this clone. The rearrangement joins TRBV5-1 to TRBJ2-3; 11 positions match TRBD2. Unmatched junction bases numbered 8, after V lost 0 bases and J lost 5 bases. Germline-derived CDR1 and CDR2 are SGHRS and YFSETQ. This CDR3 has 17 residues. DNA of the CDR3: TGCGCCAGCAGCTTGGGGTCTAGCGGGGGGCCTGGAGATACGCAGTATTTT. Protein product: CASSLGSSGGPGDTQYF.

This clone was seen only once. The V gene is TRBV6-6, the J gene TRBJ1-4; 8 bases fit TRBD1. The CDR3 loop spans 15 amino acids. V was pared by 2 bases and J by 6 bases, with 5 bases of the junction left unmatched. CDR1 and CDR2 from the germline V gene are MNHNY and SVGAGI (reference sequence). Written as DNA, the CDR3 is TGTGCCAGCAGTTACCAGGACAGGGATCATGAAAAACTGTTTTTT. As protein: CASSYQDRDHEKLFF.

This clone has more than one count but fewer than ten. The gene calls are TRBV27 and TRBJ1-6; 8 bases fit TRBD1. V shed 4 bases and J 8 bases; nucleotides not matched to a gene: 7. Germline values: CDR1 MNHEY, CDR2 SMNVEV (reference sequence). The CDR3 is 15 residues long. The CDR3 sequence is CASSYARQGHSPLHF. CDR3 bases: TGTGCCAGCAGTTACGCCCGACAGGGGCATTCACCCCTCCACTTT.

The V and J genes are TRBV6-5 and TRBJ1-2; 9 positions agree with TRBD1. Per the germline V gene, CDR1 is MNHEY and CDR2 is SVGAGI. The CDR3 spans 14 residues. V dropped 6 bases and J dropped 4; count of bases not matched to a gene: 6. CDR3 sequence: CASRTGQGRYGYTF. Written as DNA, the CDR3 is TGTGCCAGCAGGACCGGACAGGGGCGCTATGGCTACACCTTC.

The table lists this clone with a count of one. The J gene is TRBJ2-7, the V gene TRBV9; 12 nucleotides match TRBD2. CDR3 length: 14 amino acids. J lost 4 bases, V lost 2 bases, and 1 base had no gene match. Germline CDR1 is SGDLS and CDR2 is YYNGEE. CDR3 protein: CASSVGLAGYEQYF. The CDR3 DNA is TGTGCCAGCAGCGTCGGACTAGCGGGATACGAGCAGTACTTC.

The J gene is TRBJ1-4, the V gene TRBV11-1; 7 bases agree with TRBD1. V was pared by 5 bases and J by 8 bases, with 8 bases of the junction left unmatched. The V gene's germline CDR1 is SGHAT and CDR2 FQDESV (reference sequence). CDR3 length: 14 residues. The CDR3 protein is CASSKGQRREKLFF. CDR3 DNA sequence: TGTGCCAGCAGCAAGGGACAGCGCCGGGAAAAACTGTTTTTT. The full variable domain, rest sourced from reference TRBV11-1 and TRBJ1-4, is EAEVAQSPRYKITEKSQAVAFWCDPISGHATLYWYRQILGQGPELLVQFQDESVVDDSQLPKDRFSAERLKGVDSTLKIQPAELGDSAMYLCASSKGQRREKLFFGSGTQLSVL.

The chain joins TRBV30 to TRBJ2-2; possible D gene TRBD2, 6 bases. Germline CDR1 and CDR2: GTSNPN and SVGIG (reference sequence). V gave up 3 bases and J gave up 0 bases, with 8 bases separating them. The CDR3 extends over 14 amino acids. The CDR3 DNA follows: TGTGCCTGGAGGGAGGGTTCGAACACCGGGGAGCTGTTTTTT. This codes for CAWREGSNTGELFF.

The chain recombines TRBV5-4 with TRBJ2-6; the D gene is possibly TRBD1 (6 bases). This CDR3 comprises 17 residues. Per germline, CDR1 SGHNT and CDR2 YYREEE (reference sequence). V shed 0 bases and J shed 3 bases, with 13 bases lying between them. Here the CDR3 DNA reads TGTGCCAGCAGCTTGGGGATAGGGGGATTTGGGGCCAACGTCCTGACTTTC. Its protein product is CASSLGIGGFGANVLTF.

The DNA of the CDR3 is TGTGCCAGCAGCGCGACAGGGACCGGCTATGGCTACACCTTC. This gives the protein CASSATGTGYGYTF. This chain joins TRBV2 and TRBJ1-2; 7 nucleotides line up with TRBD1. V lost 6 bases, J lost 4 bases, and 8 bases stayed unmatched. Germline CDR1 and CDR2: SNHLY and FYNNEI. The CDR3 sequence is 14 residues long.

The chain uses TRBV10-3 and TRBJ2-5, with TRBD1 identical over 10 bases. The DNA matches TRBJ2-7 better at its end, which makes the J call doubtful. The CDR3 extends over 14 amino acids. CDR1 is ENHRY and CDR2 is SYGVKD in the germline V gene. CDR3 nucleotides: TGTGCCATCCGGGGGGGGACAGGGGTTTACGAGCAGTACTTC. Its translation is CAIRGGTGVYEQYF.

V and J are TRBV6-1 and TRBJ2-3, with D unresolved. V was trimmed by 6 bases and J by 3 bases, leaving 4 bases between them. Germline loops: CDR1 MNHNS, CDR2 SASEGT. This CDR3 contains 11 residues. The CDR3 loop is CASRLTDTQYF. The DNA for the CDR3 is TGTGCCAGCAGATTAACAGATACGCAGTATTTT.

This clone was seen a few times. This chain links TRBV19 with TRBJ1-2; 8 bases map to TRBD1. Trimming cost V 7 bases and J 1 base; bases outside gene matches: 11. Germline V gene lookup returns CDR1 LNHDA and CDR2 SQIVND (reference sequence). The CDR3 is made up of 16 amino acids. The CDR3 DNA follows: TGTGCCAGTACACCACCCGGGACAGGATTTAACTATGGCTACACCTTC. Translation: CASTPPGTGFNYGYTF.

The V and J genes are TRBV6-5 and TRBJ1-1; D perhaps matches TRBD1 (5 bases). The CDR3 has 14 residues. Germline CDR1 and CDR2: MNHEY and SVGAGI. The germline V and J ends were trimmed by 8 bases and 1 base, with 14 bases remaining between them. CDR3 region: CASRSPGQNTEAFF. The DNA for the CDR3 is TGTGCCAGCCGAAGCCCCGGACAGAACACTGAAGCTTTCTTT.

V gene TRBV14 combines with J gene TRBJ2-7, with D tentatively TRBD1 (5 bases). This CDR3 comprises 16 residues. Trimming removed 0 bases at V and 6 bases at J, with 18 bases between. CDR1 and CDR2 (germline): SGHDN, FVKESK. The CDR3 here is CASSQDRQGSLGEQYF. The CDR3, as DNA: TGTGCCAGCAGCCAAGATAGGCAGGGCTCTCTCGGCGAGCAGTACTTC.

The gene calls are TRBV9 and TRBJ2-7, with 8 bases fitting TRBD1. The CDR3 sequence is 15 residues long. V lost 4 bases and J lost 0; bases outside the gene matches: 6. Germline CDR1 and CDR2: SGDLS and YYNGEE. The CDR3 spells CASSQTGGYSYEQYF. DNA for the CDR3: TGTGCCAGCAGCCAAACAGGGGGGTACTCCTACGAGCAGTACTTC.

The rearrangement uses TRBV4-3 and TRBJ2-2; 7 bases are shared with TRBD2. V trimming: 6 bases; J trimming: 8 bases; junction bases outside the gene matches: 12. Germline loops: CDR1 LGHNA, CDR2 YSLEER. The CDR3 extends over 15 amino acids. CDR3 protein: CASRGLDGVRGELFF. CDR3 nucleotide sequence: TGCGCCAGCAGAGGACTAGACGGGGTTAGAGGGGAGCTGTTTTTT.

V is TRBV19 and J is TRBJ1-1, with D possibly being TRBD1 (5 bases). The V gene's germline CDR1 is LNHDA and CDR2 SQIVND (reference sequence). The CDR3 runs 16 residues. The ends were cut back, 9 bases at V and 1 base at J, with 21 bases in the middle. In DNA, the CDR3 is TGTGCCAGCAGATCCCGCGCAGGGAGGGGGAACACTGAAGCTTTCTTT. Translation gives CASRSRAGRGNTEAFF.

The sample holds one count of this clone. J is TRBJ2-1 and V is TRBV5-1; the match to TRBD2 covers 9 bases. The CDR3 is 15 amino acids. Germline loops: CDR1 SGHRS, CDR2 YFSETQ. Germline trimming cut 0 bases from V and 4 bases from J; bases unmatched to any gene: 2. The CDR3 DNA sequence: TGCGCCAGCAGCTTGGATCTAGCGGGATACAATGAGCAGTTCTTC. It encodes CASSLDLAGYNEQFF.